The 5 T cell receptor beta chains below were found in one sample sequenced in a study of T cells after yellow fever vaccination. Each CDR3 protein gets one entry after TCRdb re-called the 5' RACE reads with MiXCR. Of around 530,000 distinct CDR3 sequences in the sample, less than 20% were seen once. This material consisted of PBMCs, taken about 5 days after the first yellow fever vaccination. These receptors were obtained from a man between 18 and 35 years old who received the YFV17D yellow fever vaccine.

This clonotype came up a few times. The chain uses TRBV20-1 and TRBJ2-7; no firm D call. The CDR3 extends over 13 amino acids. V was pared by 2 bases and J by 5 bases, with 13 bases between. From germline, CDR1 is DFQATT and CDR2 SNEGSKA (reference sequence). This chain's CDR3 is CSARYGLVHEQYV. The CDR3 coding sequence is TGCAGTGCTAGATACGGGTTAGTGCACGAGCAGTACGTC.

This clonotype has just a few counts. J is TRBJ1-1 and V is TRBV5-1, with 9 bases identical to TRBD1. The CDR3 is 17 residues long. J was trimmed by 4 bases and V by 3 bases; bases with no gene match: 13. The germline V gene encodes CDR1 SGHRS and CDR2 YFSETQ. The CDR3 loop reads CASSWTIRDRAPTEAFF. The CDR3, as DNA: TGCGCCAGCAGCTGGACGATCCGGGACAGGGCCCCCACTGAAGCTTTCTTT.

This clonotype was seen only a few times. V is TRBV4-1 and J is TRBJ2-6; 10 bases match TRBD1. Germline CDR1 reads MGHRA; CDR2 reads YSYEKL. CDR3 length: 19 amino acids. J lost 0 bases, V lost 3 bases, and 8 bases had no gene match. CDR3 residues: CASSHFGQGVPSGANVLTF. The CDR3 DNA sequence: TGCGCCAGCAGCCATTTTGGACAGGGGGTCCCCTCTGGGGCCAACGTCCTGACTTTC.

This clonotype was picked up a small number of times. The V and J genes are TRBV7-2 and TRBJ2-3; no clear D gene. V shed 1 base and J shed 0 bases, with 14 bases lying between them. Germline V lookup: CDR1 SGHTA, CDR2 FQGNSA. This CDR3 is 17 amino acids long. The CDR3 DNA reads as TGTGCCAGCAGCTTAGGGACGGCGGCCTTAAGCACAGATACGCAGTATTTT. This encodes CASSLGTAALSTDTQYF.

This clonotype was recorded a few times. This chain uses TRBV20-1 with TRBJ2-3; TRBD2 might be the D (7 bases). Germline CDR1 and CDR2: DFQATT and SNEGSKA (reference sequence). With 0 bases removed from V and 4 bases from J, the gap between germline ends came to 11 bases. This CDR3 is 14 amino acids long. CDR3 DNA sequence: TGCAGTGCTAGAGATGACGGGGGGCCAGATACGCAGTATTTT. It is translated as CSARDDGGPDTQYF.